Shown below are 27 T cell receptor beta chains from a single sample sequenced in a study of neurological immune-mediated disorders. TCRdb fed the 5' RACE reads into MiXCR, producing one record per CDR3 protein. This sample yields about 69,000 distinct CDR3 sequences, of which 3.5% to 5% are seen a single time; 1.3% belongs to the top ten. The sample consisted of PBMCs. Source of these receptors: a man under 40 with multiple sclerosis.

In this sample, this clonotype turned up a few times. A much larger clone sits a single nucleotide away, making a read error possible. This CDR3 reads CASSVKEQETQYF. The DNA of the CDR3 is TGTGCCAGCAGTGTAAAGGAGCAAGAGACCCAGTACTTC. The V call is TRBV6-2 or TRBV6-3, the J call TRBJ2-5; D unresolved. The CDR3 contains 13 residues. V gave up 5 bases and J gave up 2 bases, with 9 bases separating them. Germline CDR1 is MNHEY and CDR2 is SVGEGT.

This clonotype was counted a few times. The chain joins TRBV10-3 to TRBJ1-2; TRBD1 agrees at 10 bases. The V gene end was trimmed by 3 bases and the J gene end by 4 bases; junction bases not matched to a gene: 5. In germline, CDR1 is ENHRY, CDR2 SYGVKD. The CDR3 is 15 residues long. The CDR3 reads CAISETRTGGYGYTF. CDR3 coding DNA: TGTGCCATCAGTGAAACCCGGACAGGGGGCTATGGCTACACCTTC.

This clonotype has a handful of counts. This may come from a read error, since a much larger clone is one base off. The CDR3 DNA is TGTGCCAGCAGCAAGGTTAACTATGGCTACACCTTC. As protein: CASSKVNYGYTF. The chain joins TRBV3-1 to TRBJ1-2, with D hard to call. The CDR3 is made up of 12 amino acids. The germline V gene has CDR1 LGHDT and CDR2 YNNKEL (reference sequence). Trimming left V 5 bases short and J 1 base short, with 5 bases between.

In its sample, this clonotype was seen many times. The rearrangement uses TRBV7-9 and TRBJ2-3; D is possibly TRBD2 (6 bases). Trimming took 5 bases from V and 0 from J, leaving 12 bases between them. The CDR3 is made up of 15 amino acids. Looked up from germline, CDR1 is SEHNR and CDR2 is FQNEAQ (reference sequence). The CDR3 DNA reads TGTGCCAGCAGCCCACTGGGGGGTAGCACAGATACGCAGTATTTT. It is translated as CASSPLGGSTDTQYF.

This clonotype showed up many times. V and J are TRBV7-2 and TRBJ1-5, with D tentatively TRBD1 (5 bases). The CDR3 runs 14 residues. CDR1 is SGHTA, CDR2 FQGNSA, per germline. V was trimmed by 4 bases and J by 6 bases, leaving 13 bases between them. In DNA form, the CDR3 reads TGTGCCAGCAGCTCCCAGGGCGGGGGTCAGCCCCAGCATTTT. This codes for CASSSQGGGQPQHF.

This clonotype was recorded many times. The chain uses TRBV5-1 and TRBJ2-4; 7 bases line up with TRBD1. Looked up from germline, CDR1 is SGHRS and CDR2 is YFSETQ. The CDR3 extends over 15 amino acids. The V gene end was trimmed by 4 bases and the J gene end by 3 bases; junction bases not matched to a gene: 7. This CDR3 reads CASSPEGAGKNIQYF. The CDR3 bases are TGCGCCAGCAGCCCCGAGGGGGCCGGCAAAAACATTCAGTACTTC.

This clonotype was detected many times. The chain combines TRBV5-1 with TRBJ1-1; D gene ambiguous. Germline CDR1 SGHRS, CDR2 YFSETQ. V was trimmed by 6 bases and J by 1 base, leaving 10 bases between them. This CDR3 is built from 13 residues. CDR3 sequence: CASIGRRNTEAFF. DNA of the CDR3: TGCGCCAGCATCGGACGGAGGAACACTGAAGCTTTCTTT.

Comment on this clonotype: This may stem from a read error, because a much larger clone lies one nucleotide away. This rearrangement joins TRBV5-1 to TRBJ1-5; the D is unclear. The CDR3 contains 13 residues. Germline assignment: CDR1 SGHRS and CDR2 YFSETQ. Trimming stripped 2 bases from V and 4 bases from J, with 7 bases between. DNA for the CDR3: TGCGCCAGCAGCTTCGGAAAGAATCAGCCCCAGCATTTT. This sequence encodes CASSFGKNQPQHF.

This clonotype was counted ten times or more. The genes are TRBV3-1 and TRBJ2-1; a weak D match, TRBD2 (5 bases). Deletions cut 7 bases from V and 9 bases from J, with 10 bases between. The length of the CDR3 is 11 residues. CDR1 is LGHDT, CDR2 YNNKEL, per germline (reference sequence). In DNA, the CDR3 is TGTGCCAGCACCGCCCGGGGTGAGCAGTTCTTC. The encoded protein is CASTARGEQFF.

This clonotype was recorded at least ten times. The chain couples TRBV20-1 to TRBJ2-7; tentative D call: TRBD1 (6 bases). Germline assignment: CDR1 DFQATT and CDR2 SNEGSKA (reference sequence). The V end was cut by 1 base, the J end by 6 bases, with 19 bases between. The length of the CDR3 is 15 residues. CDR3 in DNA: TGCAGTGCTAGAGTTCCCGGGACAACCTCGGGCGAGCAGTACTTC. It specifies CSARVPGTTSGEQYF.

As concerns this clonotype: This may be a read error, as it is one base from a much larger clone. The chain joins TRBV10-3 to TRBJ2-6; D may be TRBD2 (6 bases). In germline, CDR1 is ENHRY, CDR2 SYGVKD. This CDR3 contains 15 residues. The CDR3 protein is CAISEGGPGAKVLTF. The CDR3 nucleotides are TGTGCCATCAGTGAAGGAGGGCCTGGGGCCAAAGTCCTGACTTTC.

This clonotype was counted many times. The V and J genes are TRBV7-2 and TRBJ2-6; D unclear. V was clipped by 2 bases and J by 4 bases, with 15 bases between them. Germline values: CDR1 SGHTA, CDR2 FQGNSA. CDR3 size: 17 residues. The CDR3 reads CASSLLRMASGANVLTF. In nucleotides, the CDR3 is TGTGCCAGCAGCTTATTGAGGATGGCTTCCGGGGCCAACGTCCTGACTTTC.

This clonotype was picked up many times. The chain combines TRBV29-1 with TRBJ1-1; TRBD1 might be the D (6 bases). Deletions cut 7 bases from V and 6 bases from J, with 15 bases between. Germline CDR1 SQVTM, CDR2 ANQGSEA. This CDR3 is 12 amino acids long. The CDR3 DNA reads as TGCAGCGCCAGGCGTGGGGGGCCTGAAGCTTTCTTT. This translates into CSARRGGPEAFF.

This clonotype was detected ten times or more. V is TRBV5-1 and J is TRBJ2-7; no firm D call. CDR1 SGHRS and CDR2 YFSETQ come from the germline V gene. With 1 base removed from V and 9 bases from J, the gap between germline ends came to 11 bases. The CDR3 has 12 residues. The CDR3 here is CASSLPEPTQYF. The CDR3 DNA is TGCGCCAGCAGCTTGCCAGAGCCTACGCAGTACTTC.

This clonotype has at least ten counts. This sequence joins TRBV5-1 and TRBJ2-1; 7 positions agree with TRBD1. J lost 6 bases, V lost 2 bases, and 5 bases had no gene match. The CDR3 runs to 14 residues. The V gene's germline CDR1 is SGHRS and CDR2 YFSETQ. The CDR3 region is CASSLGQVRNEQFF. CDR3 DNA: TGCGCCAGCAGCTTAGGACAGGTTCGCAATGAGCAGTTCTTC.

In its sample, this clonotype was seen many times. V usage is TRBV20-1 and J usage is TRBJ2-5; 11 bases agree with TRBD2. The CDR3 totals 17 residues. Per the germline V gene, CDR1 is DFQATT and CDR2 is SNEGSKA (reference sequence). Trimming at V came to 2 bases and at J to 0 bases, leaving 8 bases not matched to a gene. CDR3 DNA: TGCAGTGCTAGACTTCGACTAGCGGGGACGTACCAAGAGACCCAGTACTTC. It codes for CSARLRLAGTYQETQYF.

In its sample, this clonotype was seen many times. CDR3 protein: CASSLNVGSYEQYF. For the CDR3, the DNA is TGTGCCAGCAGCCTAAACGTTGGGTCCTACGAGCAGTACTTC. The rearrangement joins TRBV7-6 to TRBJ2-7; D gene unclear. Germline CDR1 and CDR2: SGHVS and FNYEAQ. CDR3 length: 14 amino acids. Trimming cost V 5 bases and J 1 base, with 12 bases left between them.

This clonotype was observed many times. The chain has TRBV4-1 and TRBJ1-1; D remains ambiguous. The germline CDR1 and CDR2 sequences are MGHRA and YSYEKL. V was clipped by 4 bases and J by 1 base, with 10 bases between them. CDR3 size: 14 residues. This CDR3 reads CASSPSQQNTEAFF. CDR3 bases: TGCGCCAGCAGCCCTTCACAGCAGAACACTGAAGCTTTCTTT.

This clonotype was seen at least ten times. The chain employs TRBV5-1 and TRBJ2-3, with 14 bases lining up with TRBD2. V dropped 5 bases and J dropped 6; count of bases not matched to a gene: 5. The V gene's germline CDR1 is SGHRS and CDR2 YFSETQ. The CDR3 contains 15 residues. The CDR3 spells CASSPGTSGGDTQYF. The CDR3 DNA reads TGCGCCAGCAGTCCCGGGACTAGCGGGGGTGATACGCAGTATTTT.

The table lists this clonotype with a few counts. This sequence may be a read error, since a much larger clone differs from it by one base. The J gene is TRBJ1-1, the V gene TRBV3-1; no reliable D call. Germline V CDR1 and CDR2: LGHDT, YNNKEL (reference sequence). The V end was cut by 1 base, the J end by 2 bases, with 11 bases between. The CDR3 covers 15 residues. The CDR3 here is CASSQGYRTNTEAFF. CDR3 coding DNA: TGTGCCAGCAGCCAAGGGTATAGAACTAACACTGAAGCTTTCTTT.

This clonotype was counted many times. V usage is TRBV7-2 and J usage is TRBJ2-7, with D perhaps TRBD1 (6 bases). V lost 5 bases to trimming and J lost 1 base, with 12 bases between them. The CDR3 spans 14 residues. Germline CDR1 is SGHTA and CDR2 is FQGNSA. The CDR3 spells CASSPRRGSYEQYF. CDR3 coding DNA: TGTGCCAGCAGCCCCCGCAGGGGATCCTACGAGCAGTACTTC.

This clonotype was picked up many times. The V call is TRBV5-4, the J call TRBJ2-1; 11 bases fit TRBD1. Germline CDR1 reads SGHNT; CDR2 reads YYREEE (reference sequence). The CDR3 runs to 15 residues. The V gene end was trimmed by 0 bases and the J gene end by 8 bases; junction bases not matched to a gene: 4. The CDR3 reads CASSLAGTGGDEQFF. CDR3 nucleotides: TGTGCCAGCAGCTTGGCCGGGACAGGGGGGGATGAGCAGTTCTTC.

This clonotype was detected ten times or more. The J gene is TRBJ2-1, the V gene TRBV20-1, with D perhaps TRBD2 (7 bases). The V gene's germline CDR1 is DFQATT and CDR2 SNEGSKA (reference sequence). The V end was cut by 4 bases, the J end by 1 base, with 23 bases between. This CDR3 is built from 18 residues. In nucleotides, the CDR3 is TGCAGTGCTATCCGAACCGACATTGGGGGGGCTTCCTACAATGAGCAGTTCTTC. Its protein product is CSAIRTDIGGASYNEQFF.

This clonotype was observed at least ten times. The V call is TRBV6-5, the J call TRBJ2-1, with unresolved D. The CDR3 is 14 amino acids. Germline V gene data show CDR1 as MNHEY and CDR2 as SVGAGI. V was clipped by 4 bases and J by 8 bases, with 15 bases between them. The DNA for the CDR3 is TGTGCCAGCAGTTTCACGCAGGTTCCTCATGAGCAGTTCTTC. This codes for CASSFTQVPHEQFF.

This clonotype was detected ten times or more. The CDR3 region has the DNA TGCGCCAGCAGCCAAGATTTCCCCGGGACAGGGAAGGATGGCTACACCTTC. This gives the protein CASSQDFPGTGKDGYTF. The genes are TRBV4-1 and TRBJ1-2, with 9 bases identical to TRBD1. The junction had 11 bases not matched to a gene; V was cut back by 0 bases and J by 6 bases. CDR3 size: 17 residues. The germline V gene has CDR1 MGHRA and CDR2 YSYEKL.

A remark on this clonotype: A much larger clone differs by one base, so this may be a read error. V usage is TRBV20-1 and J usage is TRBJ2-4; tentative D call: TRBD1 (5 bases). V lost 4 bases to trimming and J lost 3 bases, with 19 bases between them. Germline lookup yields CDR1 DFQATT and CDR2 SNEGSKA (reference sequence). The CDR3 has 16 amino acids. The CDR3 nucleotides read TGCAGTGCTACCCCTTTGGGAAGGGGTAACAAAAACATTCAGTACTTC. Protein: CSATPLGRGNKNIQYF.

This clonotype showed up just a few times. A much larger clonotype is one base distant, so this may be a read error. The chain carries TRBV4-1 and TRBJ2-2; 9 positions agree with TRBD1. The CDR3 consists of 17 residues. Trimming took 4 bases from V and 4 from J; bases not matched to a gene: 10. The germline V gene has CDR1 MGHRA and CDR2 YSYEKL. This chain's CDR3 is CASSPQTGQGTTGELFF. CDR3 in DNA: TGCGCCAGCAGCCCCCAAACCGGACAGGGGACCACCGGGGAGCTGTTTTTT.